This entry describes one TCR beta chain. The data stem from a study of blood T cell repertoires in COVID-19. The study drew participants aged roughly 18 to 95 years from about two dozen US areas. Cohorts were assigned according to the clinical history that participants reported. Sequenced by immunoSEQ multiplex PCR; TCRdb stores in-frame clones only, minus some. The repertoire consists of over 250,000 clones, with approximately 90% occurring once and the leading ten covering 8% to 9.5%. The sequencing input was PBMCs or T cells enriched from blood (not recorded which). The source is a woman aged 18-35 years who had recovered from COVID-19.

CDR3 in DNA: TGTGCCAGTAGTTACAGGGACGCAACTAATGAAAAACTGTTTTTT. Amino acid sequence: CASSYRDATNEKLFF. V usage is TRBV19 and J usage is TRBJ1-4; TRBD1 might be the D (6 bases). The CDR3 is made up of 15 amino acids. Germline V gene lookup returns CDR1 LNHDA and CDR2 SQIVND (reference sequence). Trimming cost V 5 bases and J 0 bases, with 10 bases left between them.